The table lists the clone carrying this T cell receptor (beta chain) with a count of one. Its antigen is not known. The data are from a study of T cell responses to AZD1222 COVID-19 vaccine. Study-level background: Pooling was applied to second doses at about 4 or about 12 weeks. Overall study findings and caveats: The reported proportion of spike-specific TCRs targeting unmutated variant regions was nearly half.

The germline V and J ends were trimmed by 7 bases and 0 bases, with 7 bases remaining between them. The CDR3 has 13 amino acids. From germline, CDR1 is MNHEY and CDR2 SVGAGI. Method: immunoSEQ multiplex PCR; TCRdb's copy keeps in-frame clones and lacks some. The profile shows 120,000 or so clones, around nine tenths of them singletons. The clonotype was recovered from an adult in good health. The chain uses TRBV6-5 and TRBJ1-5; no clear D gene. Sequencing used peripheral blood, obtained on day 0 of AZD1222 vaccination. This chain's CDR3 is CASTFYSNQPQHF. CDR3 sequence (DNA): TGTGCCAGCACATTTTATAGCAATCAGCCCCAGCATTTT.